Detailed here is one T cell receptor beta chain. What it recognizes is unknown. Primers included in the PCR were 60 Vbeta and 13 Jbeta primers. Assay used: immunoSEQ multiplex PCR; TCRdb lists only in-frame clones, some missing. The sample lists about 180,000 clones, 80% occurring once. The data were obtained in a study of cytomegalovirus exposure and HLA in healthy donors. Whole-study results and caveats: No immune exposure information besides CMV serostatus was available. Cytomegalovirus association was listed for approximately 150 TCR beta chains. For most TCR beta V segments, an earlier analysis put the productive rate at about 90% or about 30% of the time.

The germline V gene has CDR1 SNHLY and CDR2 FYNNEI. This CDR3 is built from 15 residues. The V and J ends lost 2 bases and 4 bases respectively, with 14 bases between them. The clonotype was recovered from a girl aged 5-17 years in good health and CMV-seropositive. The rearrangement joins TRBV2 to TRBJ1-2; TRBD1 is a possible D gene (5 bases). Source material: PBMCs. The CDR3 region has the DNA TGTGCCAGCAGTGAAAAAACGGCAGGGATCTATGGCTACACCTTC. Protein product: CASSEKTAGIYGYTF.